This T cell receptor beta chain was identified during a study of T cells in Graves' hyperthyroidism and ophthalmopathy. Overall study: The authors collected peripheral blood at initial diagnosis, before any treatment. The study's findings and limits: Onset of ophthalmopathy came a median about 6.5 months after the model predicted it.

Details on this clonotype: Antigen unknown.

Germline values: CDR1 MNHEY, CDR2 SVGEGT. J lost 14 bases, V lost 6 bases, and 13 bases had no gene match. The CDR3 is 14 amino acids. The hyperthyroidism patients had all been newly diagnosed, and their disease duration was under 2 months. Their ages ranged from 18 to 65 years. The study left out patients who had uncontrolled infection, other autoimmune disease, pregnancy or lactation. Amplified TCR beta CDR3 regions came from RNA transcripts. TCR CDR3 regions were first amplified by RT-PCR with HTBI primers. TCRdb itself ran the multiplex PCR reads through MiXCR, one entry per CDR3 protein. The sample has hundreds of thousands of distinct CDR3 sequences; roughly a third are singletons.

The V gene is TRBV6-2 or TRBV6-3, the J gene TRBJ1-6; TRBD1 aligns across 7 bases. This clonotype originated in a middle-aged woman with Graves' hyperthyroidism. The sequencing sample was made of blood. The CDR3 nucleotides are TGTGCCAGCAGAGATACAGGGGCCGAAGAGGCCCTCCACTTT. Its protein is CASRDTGAEEALHF.